Given below is one T cell receptor (beta chain) in context. The CDR3 runs 14 residues. V was pared by 8 bases and J by 9 bases, with 12 bases of the junction left unmatched. Germline V gene sequence: CDR1 MDHEN, CDR2 SYDVKM. TCRdb keeps only in-frame clones here, not all; method: immunoSEQ multiplex PCR. The data show 2 million to 3 million clones, 80% to 95% seen once. These data are taken from a study of shared clonotypes between healthy human individuals. This chain uses TRBV28 with TRBJ1-4, with TRBD1 identical over 7 bases. This receptor was obtained from a young man in good health. Some clones in this sample may be carry-over from other donors' samples. The sequenced sample was naive CD4+ T cells from PBMCs. The subset is: CD45RA+ positively selected. Here the CDR3 reads CASAFSGTVKKLFF. The CDR3 DNA follows: TGTGCCAGCGCTTTTTCCGGGACAGTGAAAAAACTGTTTTTT. Supplemented by reference TRBV28 and TRBJ1-4, the full variable domain reads DVKVTQSSRYLVKRTGEKVFLECVQDMDHENMFWYRQDPGLGLRLIYFSYDVKMKEKGDIPEGYSVSREKKERFSLILESASTNQTSMYLCASAFSGTVKKLFFGSGTQLSVL.